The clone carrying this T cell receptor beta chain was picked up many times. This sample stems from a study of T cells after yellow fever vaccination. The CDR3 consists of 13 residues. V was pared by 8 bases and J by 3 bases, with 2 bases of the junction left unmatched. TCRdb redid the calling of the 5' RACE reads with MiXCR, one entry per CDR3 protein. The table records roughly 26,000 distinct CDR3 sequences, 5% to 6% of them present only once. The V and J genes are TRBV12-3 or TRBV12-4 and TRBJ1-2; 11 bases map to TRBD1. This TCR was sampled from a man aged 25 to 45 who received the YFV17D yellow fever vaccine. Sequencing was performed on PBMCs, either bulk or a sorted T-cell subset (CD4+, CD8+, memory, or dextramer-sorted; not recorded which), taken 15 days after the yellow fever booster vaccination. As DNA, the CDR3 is TGTGCCAGCGGGGGACAGGGGGACTATGGCTACACCTTC. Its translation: CASGGQGDYGYTF.